Listed here are 3 T cell receptor beta chains from one sample, sequenced in a study of T-cell memory formation after mild COVID-19. One entry per CDR3 protein, called by TCRdb with MiXCR from the 5' RACE reads. Of tens of thousands of distinct CDR3 sequences listed, approximately 23% are singletons. The source material was PBMCs or a T cell subset sorted from them (not recorded which). Receptors were obtained from a man between 18 and 29 years old who had mild COVID-19 (a few samples of this study predate the infection). Cell type and time point are not known.

This clonotype has more than one count but fewer than ten. The chain joins TRBV9 to TRBJ2-3, with a possible D match to TRBD1 (6 bases). Looked up from germline, CDR1 is SGDLS and CDR2 is YYNGEE. V lost 3 bases and J lost 0, with 8 bases in between. CDR3 length: 14 amino acids. This chain's CDR3 is CASSGGTSTDTQYF. Here the CDR3 DNA reads TGTGCCAGCAGCGGTGGGACAAGCACAGATACGCAGTATTTT. The full variable domain, rest sourced from reference TRBV9 and TRBJ2-3, is DSGVTQTPKHLITATGQRVTLRCSPRSGDLSVYWYQQSLDQGLQFLIQYYNGEERAKGNILERFSAQQFPDLHSELNLSSLELGDSALYFCASSGGTSTDTQYFGPGTRLTVL.

The chain combines TRBV28 with TRBJ2-5; unclear D gene. Germline assignment: CDR1 MDHEN and CDR2 SYDVKM. This CDR3 region has 14 residues. The germline V and J ends were trimmed by 6 bases and 1 base, with 12 bases remaining between them. CDR3 nucleotide sequence: TGTGCCAGCAGGAAGAAGGGCTTCCAAGAGACCCAGTACTTC. Protein sequence: CASRKKGFQETQYF.

The rearrangement links TRBV6-5 to TRBJ1-1, with 7 bases lining up with TRBD1. CDR1 and CDR2 from the germline V gene are MNHEY and SVGAGI. This CDR3 is built from 15 residues. After removal of 2 bases from V and 1 base from J, the junction contained 4 bases not matched to a gene. The CDR3 sequence: CASSYETGRNTEAFF. CDR3 DNA sequence: TGTGCCAGCAGTTACGAGACAGGGAGGAACACTGAAGCTTTCTTT.